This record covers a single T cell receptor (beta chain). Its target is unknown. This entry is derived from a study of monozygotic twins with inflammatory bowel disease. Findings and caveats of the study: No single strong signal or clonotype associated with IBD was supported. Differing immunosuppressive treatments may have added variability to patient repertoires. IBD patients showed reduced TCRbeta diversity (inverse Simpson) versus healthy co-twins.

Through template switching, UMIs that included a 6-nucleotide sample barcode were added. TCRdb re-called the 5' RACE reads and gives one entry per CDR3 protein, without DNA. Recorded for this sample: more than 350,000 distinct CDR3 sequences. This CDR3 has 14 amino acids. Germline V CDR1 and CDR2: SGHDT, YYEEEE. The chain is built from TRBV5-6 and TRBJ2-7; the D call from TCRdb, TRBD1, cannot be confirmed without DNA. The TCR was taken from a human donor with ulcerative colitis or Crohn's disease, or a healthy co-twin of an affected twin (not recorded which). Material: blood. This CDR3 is CASTPQGARYEQYF.